Given below is one T cell receptor (beta chain) in context. The antigen is not known. Any history of autoimmune disease or systemic immunosuppression disqualified patients. The table came from immunoSEQ multiplex PCR; TCRdb's copy has only in-frame clones and leaves some out. The table includes about 32,000 clones, roughly 84% detected once. The sample is drawn from a study of OX40 agonist ivuxolimab in advanced cancers. Across the whole study: An agonistic human IgG2 monoclonal antibody against OX40 (CD134) was given. Under the entry rules, prior anti-PD-1, anti-PD-L1 or anti-CTLA-4 therapy was allowed, and approximately 40% had some.

Findings and caveats of the study: At 0.1 to 3.0 mg/kg, clonal expansion of CD4+ and CD8+ blood T cells had occurred by week 6.

The germline gives CDR1 SQVTM, CDR2 ANQGSEA. The CDR3 is made up of 14 amino acids. Trimming removed 3 bases from V and 6 bases from J, with 14 bases in between. This clonotype was obtained from an adult with an advanced solid tumor such as melanoma, head and neck, liver or kidney cancer. This material consisted of CD4+ or CD8+ T cells sorted from blood, taken in a trial of the OX40 agonist ivuxolimab. This rearrangement joins TRBV29-1 to TRBJ2-2, with D possibly matching TRBD2 (6 bases). The CDR3 loop is CSVEWRGVAGELFF. The CDR3 DNA is TGCAGCGTTGAGTGGCGGGGTGTCGCCGGGGAGCTGTTTTTT.